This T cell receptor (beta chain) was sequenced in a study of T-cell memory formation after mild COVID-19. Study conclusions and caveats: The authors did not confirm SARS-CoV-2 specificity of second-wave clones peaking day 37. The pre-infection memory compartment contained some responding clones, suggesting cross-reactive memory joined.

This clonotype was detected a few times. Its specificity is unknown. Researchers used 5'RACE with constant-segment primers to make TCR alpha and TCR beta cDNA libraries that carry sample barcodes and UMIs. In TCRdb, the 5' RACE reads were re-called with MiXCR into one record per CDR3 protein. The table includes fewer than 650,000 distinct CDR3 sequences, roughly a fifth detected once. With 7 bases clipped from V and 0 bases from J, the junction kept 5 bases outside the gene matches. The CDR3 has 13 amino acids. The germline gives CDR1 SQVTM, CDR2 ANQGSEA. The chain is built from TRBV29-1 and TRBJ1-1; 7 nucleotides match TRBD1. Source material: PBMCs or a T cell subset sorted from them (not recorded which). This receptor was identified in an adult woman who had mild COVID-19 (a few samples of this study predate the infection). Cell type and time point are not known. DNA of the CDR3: TGCAGCGCCCTACAGGGGATGAACACTGAAGCTTTCTTT. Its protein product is CSALQGMNTEAFF.